This T cell receptor (beta chain) was identified during a study of vaccination and CD4 T cells after COVID-19. CD4+ T cells that had been cultured provided DNA sequenced with the Oncomine TCR Beta short-read assay. MiXCR, run by TCRdb on the PCR reads, gives a single entry per CDR3 protein. The sample yields around 19,000 distinct CDR3 sequences, just under 55% seen once. Stated treatment: roughly nine-day PBMC culture with coronavirus spike peptide pools or control peptides (ViraFEST assay). Negative selection recovered the CD4+ T cells once they had spent less than 11 days in culture. V dropped 8 bases and J dropped 6 bases, with 20 bases sitting between them. The germline gives CDR1 SGHAT, CDR2 FQNNGV. CDR3 length: 14 residues. About this clonotype itself: Its antigen is unknown.

Sequencing used CD4+ T cells from blood, cultured in vitro. The V and J genes are TRBV11-2 and TRBJ2-7; TRBD1 might be the D (5 bases). The clonotype comes from a human donor who had recovered from COVID-19. The CDR3 coding sequence is TGTGCCAGCCGTCAGGACATCTCTCCTTCCGAGCAGTACTTC. Translating gives CASRQDISPSEQYF.